The clone carrying this TCR beta chain came up a few times. Library preparation (for TCRbeta) was performed with unique molecular identifiers. In TCRdb, the PCR reads were re-called with MiXCR into one record per CDR3 protein. This table holds 450,000 to 600,000 distinct CDR3 sequences, about 18% found once. The data originate from a study of T-cell reconstitution after alpha-beta-depleted transplantation in children. The V and J ends lost 1 base and 10 bases respectively, with 14 bases between them. The CDR3 loop spans 13 amino acids. Germline CDR1 is SQVTM and CDR2 is ANQGSEA. Sequencing used PBMCs from the stem cell graft donor, obtained from the stem cell graft. The chain joins TRBV29-1 to TRBJ2-1, with unresolved D. The TCR originated in a human donor who donated a stem cell graft to a child with acute lymphoblastic leukemia. CDR3 sequence reads: CSVEVRSMREQFF. The DNA of the CDR3 is TGCAGCGTTGAAGTTAGGTCTATGAGGGAGCAGTTCTTC.